This is a list of T cell receptor beta chains from one sample in a study of cytomegalovirus exposure and HLA in healthy donors. Method: immunoSEQ multiplex PCR; TCRdb's copy keeps in-frame clones and lacks some. The sample has approximately 98,000 clones; about 85% are singletons. Source material: PBMCs. The source of these receptors is a woman aged 18-35 years in good health and CMV-seronegative. The CDR3 runs from the conserved cysteine through the conserved F or W. The D gene is left open where the match is weak. A clone size is listed for some rows: how often the clone was seen (once, few, many), or a class if it is expanded.

cdr3_aa: CASSFGQDTDTQYF
cdr3_nt: TGCGCCAGCAGCTTCGGACAAGACACAGATACGCAGTATTTT
v_call: TRBV5-1
cdr3_length: 14
j_call: TRBJ2-3
d_call: NA
clone_size: NA

cdr3_aa: CASSQEGTRRADTQYF
cdr3_nt: TGCGCCAGCAGCCAAGAGGGAACTAGAAGGGCGGATACGCAGTATTTT
v_call: TRBV4-1
cdr3_length: 16
j_call: TRBJ2-3
d_call: NA
clone_size: NA

cdr3_aa: CASSSPGGITYNEQFF
cdr3_nt: TGTGCCAGCAGCTCCCCCGGCGGGATAACCTACAATGAGCAGTTCTTC
v_call: TRBV7-8
cdr3_length: 16
j_call: TRBJ2-1
d_call: NA
clone_size: NA

cdr3_aa: CASNGRQSSYEQYF
cdr3_nt: TGTGCCAGCAATGGAAGACAAAGCTCCTACGAGCAGTACTTC
v_call: TRBV11-2
cdr3_length: 14
j_call: TRBJ2-7
d_call: NA
clone_size: NA

cdr3_aa: CASSLESGTVYGYTF
cdr3_nt: TGCGCCAGCAGCTTGGAATCCGGGACTGTCTATGGCTACACCTTC
v_call: TRBV5-1
cdr3_length: 15
j_call: TRBJ1-2
d_call: NA
clone_size: few

cdr3_aa: CASSYPQGARNTEAFF
cdr3_nt: TGTGCCAGCAGTTACCCACAGGGGGCGAGGAACACTGAAGCTTTCTTT
v_call: TRBV6-6
cdr3_length: 16
j_call: TRBJ1-1
d_call: TRBD1
clone_size: NA

cdr3_aa: CASSYDRVYLEQFF
cdr3_nt: TGTGCCAGCAGCTACGACAGGGTATATCTGGAGCAGTTCTTC
v_call: TRBV7-9
cdr3_length: 14
j_call: TRBJ2-1
d_call: TRBD1
clone_size: NA

cdr3_aa: CASSVGGLSTDTQYF
cdr3_nt: TGTGCCAGCAGCGTGGGGGGGCTAAGCACAGATACGCAGTATTTT
v_call: TRBV9
cdr3_length: 15
j_call: TRBJ2-3
d_call: NA
clone_size: NA

cdr3_aa: CATQGGKDEQYF
cdr3_nt: TGTGCCACTCAGGGGGGTAAAGACGAGCAGTACTTC
v_call: TRBV5-4
cdr3_length: 12
j_call: TRBJ2-7
d_call: NA
clone_size: few

cdr3_aa: CASSYGFSADFELFF
cdr3_nt: TGTGCCAGCAGTTACGGGTTCTCGGCGGACTTTGAACTGTTTTTT
v_call: TRBV6-6
cdr3_length: 15
j_call: TRBJ1-4
d_call: NA
clone_size: NA

cdr3_aa: CASSLVGGDYEQYF
cdr3_nt: TGCGCCAGCAGCTTGGTGGGGGGGGACTACGAGCAGTACTTC
v_call: TRBV5-1
cdr3_length: 14
j_call: TRBJ2-7
d_call: TRBD2
clone_size: NA

cdr3_aa: CASSPLAGGPTDTQYF
cdr3_nt: TGTGCCAGCAGTCCTCTAGCGGGGGGGCCAACAGATACGCAGTATTTT
v_call: TRBV28
cdr3_length: 16
j_call: TRBJ2-3
d_call: TRBD2
clone_size: NA

cdr3_aa: CASRRLRSPNEKLFF
cdr3_nt: TGTGCCAGCAGACGCCTTAGAAGCCCTAATGAAAAACTGTTTTTT
v_call: TRBV6-5
cdr3_length: 15
j_call: TRBJ1-4
d_call: NA
clone_size: NA

cdr3_aa: CASSQYRIPIDNTEAFF
cdr3_nt: TGCGCCAGCAGCCAATACAGGATCCCCATCGACAACACTGAAGCTTTCTTT
v_call: TRBV4-1
cdr3_length: 17
j_call: TRBJ1-1
d_call: NA
clone_size: NA

cdr3_aa: CASSPGGTIYGYTF
cdr3_nt: TGTGCCAGCAGCCCCGGTGGGACAATCTATGGCTACACCTTC
v_call: TRBV5-6
cdr3_length: 14
j_call: TRBJ1-2
d_call: NA
clone_size: NA

cdr3_aa: CASSRRTKAYEQYF
cdr3_nt: TGTGCCAGCAGCCGTAGGACAAAAGCCTACGAGCAGTACTTC
v_call: TRBV7-2
cdr3_length: 14
j_call: TRBJ2-7
d_call: NA
clone_size: once

cdr3_aa: CASSQGVVGQGDGNTIYF
cdr3_nt: TGCGCCAGCAGCCAAGGAGTGGTGGGACAGGGGGATGGAAACACCATATATTTT
v_call: TRBV4-1
cdr3_length: 18
j_call: TRBJ1-3
d_call: TRBD1
clone_size: NA

cdr3_aa: CASSPGEGYTQYF
cdr3_nt: TGTGCCAGCAGCCCGGGGGAGGGGTATACGCAGTATTTT
v_call: TRBV11-3
cdr3_length: 13
j_call: TRBJ2-3
d_call: TRBD2
clone_size: NA

cdr3_aa: CASSLSTGGYEQYF
cdr3_nt: TGTGCCAGCAGCTTATCGACAGGGGGTTACGAGCAGTACTTC
v_call: TRBV7-9
cdr3_length: 14
j_call: TRBJ2-7
d_call: TRBD1
clone_size: NA

cdr3_aa: CASSIGVRGSNQPQHF
cdr3_nt: TGTGCCAGTAGTATCGGAGTTAGGGGGTCGAATCAGCCCCAGCATTTT
v_call: TRBV19
cdr3_length: 16
j_call: TRBJ1-5
d_call: NA
clone_size: NA

cdr3_aa: CASSTGTGEGQPQHF
cdr3_nt: TGTGCCAGTAGTACGGGGACAGGGGAGGGTCAGCCCCAGCATTTT
v_call: TRBV19
cdr3_length: 15
j_call: TRBJ1-5
d_call: TRBD1
clone_size: NA

cdr3_aa: CASSQKDGGYGYTF
cdr3_nt: TGTGCCAGCAGCCAAAAAGATGGCGGCTATGGCTACACCTTC
v_call: TRBV4-2
cdr3_length: 14
j_call: TRBJ1-2
d_call: NA
clone_size: NA